Listed below are T cell receptor beta chains from one sample, sequenced in a study of CD8 T cells in Susac syndrome. TCRdb itself ran the immunoSEQ multiplex PCR reads through MiXCR, one entry per CDR3 protein. The table records around 120,000 distinct CDR3 sequences, approximately 94% of them present only once. Specimen: CD4+ T cells from PBMCs. Source of these receptors: a human donor with multiple sclerosis. The CDR3 runs from the conserved cysteine through the conserved F or W. Fields, in order: D gene, J gene, V gene, clone size, CDR3 protein, CDR3 DNA. The D gene is left open where the match is weak. Clone size is not always given. Where it is, it says once, few, many or a class for expanded clones.

D: .; J: TRBJ2-1; V: TRBV5-4; size: .; CDR3: CASRHSGPSSYNEQFF; DNA: TGTGCCAGCAGACATAGCGGCCCGAGCTCCTACAATGAGCAGTTCTTC
D: .; J: TRBJ2-2; V: TRBV6-1; size: .; CDR3: CASSEVDGWAAQSGELFF; DNA: TGTGCCAGCAGTGAAGTAGACGGGTGGGCGGCTCAATCAGGGGAGCTGTTTTTT
D: .; J: TRBJ2-2; V: TRBV5-1; size: .; CDR3: CASSLDPGFAGELFF; DNA: TGCGCCAGCAGCTTGGATCCAGGGTTCGCCGGGGAGCTGTTTTTT
D: TRBD1; J: TRBJ1-1; V: TRBV5-6; size: .; CDR3: CASSIRGQGRGTEAFF; DNA: TGTGCCAGCAGCATTCGGGGACAGGGTCGAGGCACTGAAGCTTTCTTT
D: TRBD1; J: TRBJ2-7; V: TRBV5-1; size: .; CDR3: CASSEPGQGREQYF; DNA: TGCGCCAGCAGCGAACCGGGACAGGGGAGGGAGCAGTACTTC
D: TRBD1; J: TRBJ1-6; V: TRBV7-2; size: .; CDR3: CASSPWGDSDSPLHF; DNA: TGTGCCAGCAGCCCCTGGGGGGACAGCGATTCACCCCTCCACTTT
D: .; J: TRBJ2-1; V: TRBV6-5; size: .; CDR3: CASSYGGIPNNEQFF; DNA: TGTGCCAGCAGTTACGGAGGGATTCCGAACAATGAGCAGTTCTTC
D: .; J: TRBJ2-2; V: TRBV5-1; size: .; CDR3: CASSLEGFNTGELFF; DNA: TGCGCCAGCAGCTTGGAAGGATTTAACACCGGGGAGCTGTTTTTT
D: .; J: TRBJ2-6; V: TRBV7-2; size: .; CDR3: CASSLMGNSGANVLTF; DNA: TGTGCCAGCAGCTTGATGGGGAACTCTGGGGCCAACGTCCTGACTTTC
D: TRBD2; J: TRBJ2-2; V: TRBV11-2; size: .; CDR3: CASSPFLTSKDTGELFF; DNA: TGTGCCAGCAGCCCATTCCTGACTAGCAAGGACACCGGGGAGCTGTTTTTT
D: TRBD1; J: TRBJ2-7; V: TRBV11-1; size: .; CDR3: CASRLGQGAREQYF; DNA: TGTGCCAGTAGATTGGGACAGGGGGCGCGAGAGCAGTACTTC
D: .; J: TRBJ2-2; V: TRBV30; size: .; CDR3: CAWRKSGELFF; DNA: TGTGCCTGGAGGAAGTCCGGGGAGCTGTTTTTT
D: TRBD1; J: TRBJ1-3; V: TRBV5-1; size: .; CDR3: CASSPDRGLGNTIYF; DNA: TGCGCCAGCAGCCCCGACAGGGGGCTTGGAAACACCATATATTTT
D: .; J: TRBJ1-5; V: TRBV12-3/TRBV12-4; size: .; CDR3: CASSLYQGRGNQPQHF; DNA: TGTGCCAGCAGTTTATATCAGGGACGGGGCAATCAGCCCCAGCATTTT
D: TRBD1; J: TRBJ1-2; V: TRBV7-2; size: .; CDR3: CASSTWTGDVGNYGYTF; DNA: TGTGCCAGCAGCACTTGGACAGGGGATGTAGGGAACTATGGCTACACCTTC
D: .; J: TRBJ1-4; V: TRBV10-3; size: .; CDR3: CAISDPTGGTNEKLFF; DNA: TGTGCCATCAGTGACCCGACAGGAGGCACTAATGAAAAACTGTTTTTT
D: TRBD1; J: TRBJ1-3; V: TRBV7-9; size: .; CDR3: CASSRGQSSGNTIYF; DNA: TGTGCCAGCAGCCGGGGACAGAGCTCTGGAAACACCATATATTTT
D: TRBD2; J: TRBJ2-2; V: TRBV24-1; size: .; CDR3: CATSDFGTSGTGELFF; DNA: TGTGCCACCAGTGATTTCGGTACTAGCGGAACCGGGGAGCTGTTTTTT
D: .; J: TRBJ1-1; V: TRBV6-2/TRBV6-3; size: .; CDR3: CASRLQGPTEAFF; DNA: TGTGCCAGCAGGCTACAGGGCCCCACTGAAGCTTTCTTT
D: .; J: TRBJ2-2; V: TRBV4-3; size: .; CDR3: CASSHATRDTGELFF; DNA: TGCGCCAGCAGCCACGCCACGCGGGACACCGGGGAGCTGTTTTTT
D: .; J: TRBJ1-1; V: TRBV6-5; size: .; CDR3: CASSYSNRAGEAFF; DNA: TGTGCCAGCAGTTACTCGAACAGGGCCGGTGAAGCTTTCTTT
D: .; J: TRBJ2-5; V: TRBV3-1; size: .; CDR3: CASSRPLGARETQYF; DNA: TGTGCCAGCAGCCGCCCTTTGGGGGCGCGAGAGACCCAGTACTTC
D: .; J: TRBJ2-1; V: TRBV30; size: .; CDR3: CAWSVTGIIYNEQFF; DNA: TGTGCCTGGAGTGTAACTGGGATTATTTACAATGAGCAGTTCTTC
D: .; J: TRBJ2-5; V: TRBV29-1; size: .; CDR3: CSVGKGVETQYF; DNA: TGCAGCGTTGGTAAGGGGGTTGAGACCCAGTACTTC
D: .; J: TRBJ1-1; V: TRBV6-6; size: .; CDR3: CASSSPSYTAFF; DNA: TGTGCCAGCAGTTCTCCTTCCTACACTGCTTTCTTT
D: .; J: TRBJ1-2; V: TRBV12-3/TRBV12-4; size: .; CDR3: CASSLASHPVGYTF; DNA: TGTGCCAGCAGTTTAGCGTCCCACCCGGTAGGCTACACCTTC
D: .; J: TRBJ1-1; V: TRBV14; size: .; CDR3: CASSQQTEAFF; DNA: TGTGCCAGCAGCCAACAGACTGAAGCTTTCTTT
D: .; J: TRBJ2-5; V: TRBV3-1; size: .; CDR3: CASSQRAAQETQYF; DNA: TGTGCCAGCAGCCAAAGGGCCGCTCAAGAGACCCAGTACTTC
D: TRBD2; J: TRBJ2-7; V: TRBV5-1; size: once; CDR3: CASSLAMVAGTYEQYF; DNA: TGCGCCAGCAGCTTGGCCATGGTAGCGGGAACCTACGAGCAGTACTTC
D: .; J: TRBJ1-1; V: TRBV4-3; size: .; CDR3: CASSLRSDTEAFF; DNA: TGCGCCAGCAGCCTCAGATCGGACACTGAAGCTTTCTTT
D: TRBD1; J: TRBJ1-5; V: TRBV20-1; size: .; CDR3: CSAREFTGGHQPQHF; DNA: TGCAGTGCTAGAGAGTTCACAGGGGGCCATCAGCCCCAGCATTTT
D: TRBD1; J: TRBJ1-2; V: TRBV20-1; size: .; CDR3: CSALSLQGQKGYTF; DNA: TGCAGTGCCCTCTCCTTACAGGGGCAGAAAGGCTACACCTTC